This TCR beta chain is from a study of CD8 T cells in ankylosing spondylitis. As the method for making TCR beta libraries, quantitative 5'-RACE with molecular barcodes was used. A single record per CDR3 protein comes from TCRdb applying MiXCR to the 5' RACE reads. The sample consists of a few hundred thousand distinct CDR3 sequences, 9.5% to 12% of them appearing once. Study conclusions and caveats: Matched synovial fluid from ankylosing spondylitis patients was reported to be enriched for disease-linked clones.

This clonotype has just a few counts. Antigen: not known. The V gene's germline CDR1 is SNHLY and CDR2 FYNNEI. This CDR3 contains 18 residues. The ends lost 8 bases at V and 0 bases at J; junction bases unmatched: 16. The sample was blood, either unsorted or a sorted T cell fraction (not recorded which). The source is a male donor with ankylosing spondylitis or in good health (not recorded which). J is TRBJ2-4 and V is TRBV2; 7 bases align to TRBD2. CDR3 residues: CASGGGAGEFAAKNIQYF. For the CDR3, the DNA is TGTGCCAGCGGGGGAGGGGCGGGAGAATTTGCAGCCAAAAACATTCAGTACTTC.